The 7 T cell receptor beta chains given below trace back to one sample, sequenced in a study of blood T cell repertoires in COVID-19. Data came from immunoSEQ multiplex PCR; TCRdb stores just in-frame clones and leaves some out. The sample contains 84,000 or so clones, around four fifths of which appear only once. The material sequenced was peripheral blood. The receptors were sampled from an elderly man with active or convalescent COVID-19.

This clone occurred once. The chain links TRBV2 to TRBJ1-1; D not certain. The V and J ends lost 5 bases and 1 base respectively, with 11 bases between them. Germline CDR1 SNHLY, CDR2 FYNNEI. The CDR3 length is 14 residues. For the CDR3, the DNA is TGTGCCAGCAGTCCACGCAGCGGGAACACTGAAGCTTTCTTT. Amino acids: CASSPRSGNTEAFF.

This clone has a handful of counts. The chain links TRBV28 to TRBJ1-2; D gene unclear. Per the germline V gene, CDR1 is MDHEN and CDR2 is SYDVKM. The V end lost 2 bases, the J end lost 8 bases, and 15 bases lay between the germline ends. This CDR3 has 14 amino acids. CDR3: CASSLADSAGGYTF. CDR3 nucleotide sequence: TGTGCCAGCAGTTTAGCTGACTCCGCGGGGGGCTACACCTTC.

The chain carries TRBV28 and TRBJ1-2; a possible D gene is TRBD1 (5 bases). Trimming pared 3 bases from V and 4 bases from J, leaving 6 bases between. Germline CDR1 and CDR2: MDHEN and SYDVKM. This CDR3 has 12 amino acids. CDR3 coding DNA: TGTGCCAGCAGTTTGACAGTCTATGGCTACACCTTC. It is translated as CASSLTVYGYTF.

This CDR3 is CASSPPAEWTEAFF. The DNA for the CDR3 is TGTGCCAGTAGTCCCCCCGCAGAATGGACTGAAGCTTTCTTT. This chain uses TRBV19 with TRBJ1-1; D gene uncertain. This CDR3 has 14 residues. Trimming stripped 5 bases from V and 5 bases from J, with 15 bases between. Germline CDR1 LNHDA, CDR2 SQIVND (reference sequence).

The chain employs TRBV18 and TRBJ2-2; weak D call: TRBD1 (6 bases). The CDR3 spans 14 residues. The germline CDR1 and CDR2 sequences are KGHSH and LQKENI. Trimming took 3 bases from V and 1 from J, leaving 6 bases between them. The chain's CDR3 is CASSPTGNTGELFF. For the CDR3, the DNA is TGTGCCAGCTCACCGACAGGGAACACCGGGGAGCTGTTTTTT.

In this sample, this clone turned up once. The rearrangement links TRBV23-1 to TRBJ1-6; D may be TRBD1 (6 bases). TRBV23-1 is flagged as an ORF with uncertain function. V dropped 4 bases and J dropped 1 base, with 17 bases sitting between them. The CDR3 extends over 18 amino acids. The CDR3, as DNA: TGCGCCAGCAGTCGGACAGTTGGGGATAAATCCTATAATTCACCCCTCCACTTT. Protein sequence: CASSRTVGDKSYNSPLHF.

This clone occurred a few times. The chain is built from TRBV6-5 and TRBJ1-2; 7 positions match TRBD1. Germline V gene data show CDR1 as MNHEY and CDR2 as SVGAGI. The CDR3 spans 16 residues. V lost 0 bases, J lost 3 bases, and 7 bases stayed unmatched. CDR3 region: CASSYSPRDSHYGYTF. CDR3 nucleotides: TGTGCCAGCAGTTACTCGCCGCGGGACAGCCACTATGGCTACACCTTC.